The 8 T cell receptor beta chains below were found in one sample sequenced in a study of blood T cell repertoires in COVID-19. The data were produced by immunoSEQ multiplex PCR, yet TCRdb's version contains in-frame clones alone and is incomplete. The sample lists approximately 390,000 clones, 88% occurring once. Material: PBMCs or T cells enriched from blood (not recorded which). The receptors originated from a woman aged 40 to 49 with acute COVID-19.

This clone was detected a few times. The J gene is TRBJ2-2, the V gene TRBV6-4; 10 bases fit TRBD2. The J segment lost 7 bases and the V segment lost 4 bases, leaving 9 bases of the junction unmatched. Germline CDR1 reads MRHNA; CDR2 reads SNTAGT. The CDR3 spans 16 residues. The CDR3 region has the DNA TGTGCCAGCAGTGTTTTGGCTAGCGGGGGTGTCGGGGAGCTGTTTTTT. Translating gives CASSVLASGGVGELFF.

V gene TRBV2 combines with J gene TRBJ2-6; D remains ambiguous. V dropped 6 bases and J dropped 3 bases, with 9 bases sitting between them. The germline CDR1 and CDR2 sequences are SNHLY and FYNNEI. The CDR3 has 14 residues. The CDR3 sequence is CASSEVYGANVLTF. The DNA for the CDR3 is TGTGCCAGCAGCGAGGTATATGGGGCCAACGTCCTGACTTTC.

The rearrangement uses TRBV7-8 and TRBJ2-7; 9 bases line up with TRBD1. The CDR3 is 13 residues long. Germline lookup yields CDR1 SGHVS and CDR2 FQNEAQ. J was trimmed by 5 bases and V by 5 bases; bases with no gene match: 4. The CDR3 sequence: CASSPGQGNEQYF. DNA for the CDR3: TGTGCCAGCAGCCCGGGACAGGGTAACGAGCAGTACTTC.

The rearrangement uses TRBV12-3 or TRBV12-4 and TRBJ2-3; tentatively, D is TRBD2 (7 bases). Trimming shortened V by 5 bases and J by 11 bases, and 14 bases separated the two germline ends. The CDR3 is 12 residues long. The CDR3 protein is CASSPLGGGQYF. In DNA form, the CDR3 reads TGTGCCAGCAGTCCCCTAGGGGGGGGGCAGTATTTT.

This clone has only one observation. The rearrangement uses TRBV5-1 and TRBJ1-1, with a tentative D call TRBD1 (6 bases). The CDR3 spans 15 residues. CDR1 SGHRS and CDR2 YFSETQ come from the germline V gene. The V end was cut by 0 bases, the J end by 1 base, with 10 bases between. This CDR3 reads CASSLGTDQNTEAFF. In DNA, the CDR3 is TGCGCCAGCAGCTTGGGGACAGACCAGAACACTGAAGCTTTCTTT.

This chain links TRBV19 with TRBJ1-6, with 10 bases identical to TRBD1. J gave up 5 bases and V 7 bases, and 5 bases lay outside the gene matches. CDR3 length: 15 amino acids. Germline V lookup: CDR1 LNHDA, CDR2 SQIVND (reference sequence). The CDR3 region is CASTTGGEDNSPLHF. CDR3 nucleotide sequence: TGTGCCAGTACGACAGGGGGCGAAGATAATTCACCCCTCCACTTT.

Remarks on this clone: The identical CDR3 is also encoded by other nucleotide sequences in the sample. The CDR3 is CASSLGQKAFF. In DNA form, the CDR3 reads TGTGCCAGCAGCTTAGGGCAGAAAGCTTTCTTT. V gene TRBV11-2 combines with J gene TRBJ1-1; unclear D gene. Germline loops: CDR1 SGHAT, CDR2 FQNNGV. The V gene lost 1 base and the J gene lost 9 bases, with 6 bases spanning the gap. The CDR3 has 11 amino acids. The variable domain in full, completed from reference TRBV11-2 and TRBJ1-1, reads EAGVAQSPRYKIIEKRQSVAFWCNPISGHATLYWYQQILGQGPKLLIQFQNNGVVDDSQLPKDRFSAERLKGVDSTLKIQPAKLEDSAVYLCASSLGQKAFFGQGTRLTVV.

The CDR3, as DNA: TGCGCCAGCAGCTTGGGGGGCACCACCGGGGAGCTGTTTTTT. It translates to CASSLGGTTGELFF. The chain couples TRBV5-1 to TRBJ2-2; TRBD1 might be the D (5 bases). Trimming left V 0 bases short and J 4 bases short, with 7 bases between. Germline-derived CDR1 and CDR2 are SGHRS and YFSETQ. This CDR3 has 14 amino acids.